This is a list of T cell receptor beta chains from one sample in a study of early T cells in non-severe SARS-CoV-2 infection. Via MiXCR, TCRdb re-called the 5' RACE reads, giving one row per CDR3 protein. The sample shows some 90,000 distinct CDR3 sequences, under 15% of them seen only once. Sequences were obtained from whole blood. The receptors derive from an adult who was a healthcare worker with PCR-confirmed SARS-CoV-2 infection or an uninfected control (not recorded which). Both conserved end residues are part of each CDR3. The D gene is left open where the match is weak. Rows give clone size only sometimes, using once, few, many, or a class for an expanded clone.

TRBV7-8	many	TRBJ2-4	-	TGTGCCAGCAGCAACACTATAGCGGAAAACATTCAGTACTTC	CASSNTIAENIQYF
TRBV28	many	TRBJ1-1	-	TGTGCCAGCAGTCCTCTTAGTTTTGTGAACACTGAAGCTTTCTTT	CASSPLSFVNTEAFF
TRBV4-1	many	TRBJ1-2	TRBD1	TGCGCCAGCACCGGGACAGGCAACTATGGCTACACCTTC	CASTGTGNYGYTF
TRBV2	-	TRBJ2-1	-	TGTGCCAGCAGCGTGATCGTTGAGCAGTTCTTC	CASSVIVEQFF
TRBV7-9	-	TRBJ1-1	-	TGTGCCAGCAGCTTAGATACGAACACTGAAGCTTTCTTT	CASSLDTNTEAFF
TRBV7-2	many	TRBJ2-1	-	TGTGCCAGCAGCCCGCAGACAGCATACAATGAGCAGTTCTTC	CASSPQTAYNEQFF
TRBV18	few	TRBJ2-3	TRBD2	TGTGCCAGCTCACCACGCGCGGGACTAGCGGGGCCAGATACGCAGTATTTT	CASSPRAGLAGPDTQYF
TRBV5-1	-	TRBJ1-2	-	TGCGCCAGCAGCTCTAACTATGGCTACACCTTC	CASSSNYGYTF
TRBV5-3	-	TRBJ1-2	-	TGTGCCAGAAGCCCGACAGAGGTCAGCTATGGCTACACCTTC	CARSPTEVSYGYTF
TRBV7-9	-	TRBJ1-2	-	TGTGCCAGCAGCTTGGCAGGGGTTGACTATGGCTACACCTTC	CASSLAGVDYGYTF
TRBV5-1	-	TRBJ2-5	TRBD1	TGCGCCAGCAGCTTCCCGGGACAGCTAGAGACCCAGTACTTC	CASSFPGQLETQYF
TRBV27	many	TRBJ2-1	TRBD2	TGTGCCGTTGGCCCGGCGGGAGAAGTGCAGTTCTTC	CAVGPAGEVQFF
TRBV5-1	few	TRBJ2-5	-	TGCGCCAGCAGCTTTGATGGCAGGGAAGAGACCCAGTACTTC	CASSFDGREETQYF
TRBV7-9	-	TRBJ2-1	-	TGTGCCAGCATCCTGACTGGCTCCTACAATGAGCAGTTCTTC	CASILTGSYNEQFF
TRBV3-1	many	TRBJ2-1	TRBD2	TGTGCCAGCAGCCAAGTGGGAGGGGCGGAGCAGTTCTTC	CASSQVGGAEQFF
TRBV28	few	TRBJ2-3	-	TGTGCCAGCACCCCCGGATCCCCTGGGGATACGCAGTATTTT	CASTPGSPGDTQYF
TRBV5-1	-	TRBJ2-1	TRBD2	TGCGCCAGCAGAGGCTGGACTAGGGAGGGGTTTTACAATGAGCAGTTCTTC	CASRGWTREGFYNEQFF
TRBV2	-	TRBJ2-7	-	TGTGCCAGCAGACCGTCCCCTACGAGCGAGCAGTACTTC	CASRPSPTSEQYF
TRBV7-2	few	TRBJ1-3	-	TGTGCCAGCAGCTTTTGGCGGGGGACGTTCTCCAGACTCAGATTTGGAAACACCATATATTTT	CASSFWRGTFSRLRFGNTIYF
TRBV30	-	TRBJ1-1	TRBD1	TGTGCCTGGGCCGGGACAGCAAACACTGAAGCTTTCTTT	CAWAGTANTEAFF
TRBV5-5	few	TRBJ2-3	TRBD1	TGTGCCAGCAGCTTGTGGGGTACAGGGGGGACAGATACGCAGTATTTT	CASSLWGTGGTDTQYF
TRBV7-2	many	TRBJ2-1	-	TGTGCCAGCAGCTTAGTGGGAGGGGGCTACAATGAGCAGTTCTTC	CASSLVGGGYNEQFF
TRBV9	many	TRBJ1-1	TRBD1	TGTGCCAGCAGCGGGACAGGGTCTAATGAAGCTTTCTTT	CASSGTGSNEAFF
TRBV9	-	TRBJ1-2	-	TGTGCCAGCAGGGGATTAAGGGGCAGTAACTATGGCTACACCTTC	CASRGLRGSNYGYTF
TRBV5-5	few	TRBJ1-2	TRBD1	TGTGCCAGCAGCATGGGACAGGGGGCCGGTGGCTACACCTTC	CASSMGQGAGGYTF
TRBV28	few	TRBJ2-3	TRBD2	TGTGCCAGCAGTCGCGGGAGAACGGGTACGCAGTATTTT	CASSRGRTGTQYF
TRBV20-1	-	TRBJ1-1	TRBD1	TGCAGTGCTAGAGCTGTACAGGGGGGGATAGCTTTCTTT	CSARAVQGGIAFF
TRBV5-1	-	TRBJ2-2	-	TGCGCCAGCAGCTTGGAAACAGCCGGGGAGCTGTTTTTT	CASSLETAGELFF
TRBV5-1	-	TRBJ2-7	TRBD2	TGCGCCAGCAGCTTGCTGCCCGGGGGGAGGACCTACGAGCAGTACTTC	CASSLLPGGRTYEQYF
TRBV6-2/TRBV6-3	many	TRBJ1-5	-	TGTGCCAGCACCACAGACGGAGATAGCAATCAGCCCCAGCATTTT	CASTTDGDSNQPQHF
TRBV13	many	TRBJ2-2	TRBD2	TGTGCCAGCAGCCTAACTAGCGGGAGTCGCCCCGGGGAGCTGTTTTTT	CASSLTSGSRPGELFF
TRBV7-7	-	TRBJ1-5	-	TGTGCCAGCAGCTTCGACAGGCGGAAGTTCAATCAGCCCCAGCATTTT	CASSFDRRKFNQPQHF
TRBV28	-	TRBJ1-1	-	TGTGCCAGCGACGAGGGGTACGAAGCTTTCTTT	CASDEGYEAFF
TRBV7-6	many	TRBJ1-4	-	TGTGCCAGCAGCTCCTACCTAGGGGGGCAGGAAAAACTGTTTTTT	CASSSYLGGQEKLFF
TRBV6-5	few	TRBJ2-7	TRBD1	TGTGCCAGCAGTTACGGACAGGGACCCTACGAGCAGTACTTC	CASSYGQGPYEQYF
TRBV10-3	-	TRBJ2-5	-	TGTGCCATCAGTGACCGGGGACCTCAACAAGAGACCCAGTACTTC	CAISDRGPQQETQYF
TRBV6-2/TRBV6-3	-	TRBJ2-1	TRBD2	TGTGCCAGCTGTTACTCCGGACTAGCGGGTGCTTCAGATGAGCAGTTCTTC	CASCYSGLAGASDEQFF